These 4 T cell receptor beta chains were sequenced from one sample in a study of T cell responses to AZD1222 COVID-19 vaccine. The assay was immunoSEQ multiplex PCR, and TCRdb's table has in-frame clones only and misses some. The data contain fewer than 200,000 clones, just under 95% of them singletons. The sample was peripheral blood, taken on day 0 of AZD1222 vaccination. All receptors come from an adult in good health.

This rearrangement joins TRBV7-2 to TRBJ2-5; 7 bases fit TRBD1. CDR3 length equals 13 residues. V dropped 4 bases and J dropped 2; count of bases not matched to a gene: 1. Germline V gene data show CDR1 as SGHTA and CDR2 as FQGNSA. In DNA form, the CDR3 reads TGTGCCAGCAGCTCGGGACAGCAAGAGACCCAGTACTTC. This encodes CASSSGQQETQYF.

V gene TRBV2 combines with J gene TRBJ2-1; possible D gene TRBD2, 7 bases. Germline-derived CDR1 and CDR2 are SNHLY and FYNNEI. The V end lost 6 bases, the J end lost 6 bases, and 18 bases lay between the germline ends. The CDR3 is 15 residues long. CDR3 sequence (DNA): TGTGCCAGCAGGACGGGAACGGGGGGCGGCAATGAGCAGTTCTTC. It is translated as CASRTGTGGGNEQFF.

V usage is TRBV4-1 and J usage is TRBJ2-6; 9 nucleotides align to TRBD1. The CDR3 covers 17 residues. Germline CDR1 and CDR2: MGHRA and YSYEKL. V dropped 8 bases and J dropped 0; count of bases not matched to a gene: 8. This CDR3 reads CASGGDRGYSGANVLTF. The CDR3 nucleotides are TGCGCCAGCGGGGGAGACAGGGGGTACTCTGGGGCCAACGTCCTGACTTTC.

DNA of the CDR3: TGTGCCATCAGTGACAGGACTAGCGGGAGGGTCACCTACAATGAGCAGTTCTTC. Its protein is CAISDRTSGRVTYNEQFF. The J gene is TRBJ2-1, the V gene TRBV10-3, with TRBD2 matching 15 bases. Trimming took 3 bases from V and 2 from J; bases not matched to a gene: 5. This CDR3 spans 18 amino acids. Germline V gene data show CDR1 as ENHRY and CDR2 as SYGVKD.